This TCR beta chain was sequenced for a study of cytotoxic CD8 clonotypes in ibrutinib-treated CLL. Study-wide background: Response was recorded as partial in approximately 24 patients and complete in 2; at median approximately 63 months, approximately 15 remained remitted and approximately twelve had progressed. Study-wide results and limits: There were few public clonotypes, and on treatment they contracted or stayed stable.

Library input was approximately 1.8 micrograms of DNA from cryopreserved PBMCs. The CDR3 loop spans 13 amino acids. V shed 2 bases and J shed 6 bases, with 8 bases lying between them. Germline assignment: CDR1 SNHLY and CDR2 FYNNEI. A note on this clone: Its specificity is unknown.

Libraries were prepared by immunoSEQ multiplex PCR; TCRdb keeps only in-frame clonotypes and omits some of them. The repertoire holds 75,000 to 80,000 clones, roughly 80% seen once, with around 36% in the top ten. The receptor comes from a human donor with chronic lymphocytic leukemia. The sample consisted of PBMCs, taken after 24 months of ibrutinib treatment. This chain joins TRBV2 and TRBJ1-5; D gene uncertain. CDR3 residues: CASSESGGQPQHF. In nucleotides, the CDR3 is TGTGCCAGCAGTGAATCGGGAGGTCAGCCCCAGCATTTT.